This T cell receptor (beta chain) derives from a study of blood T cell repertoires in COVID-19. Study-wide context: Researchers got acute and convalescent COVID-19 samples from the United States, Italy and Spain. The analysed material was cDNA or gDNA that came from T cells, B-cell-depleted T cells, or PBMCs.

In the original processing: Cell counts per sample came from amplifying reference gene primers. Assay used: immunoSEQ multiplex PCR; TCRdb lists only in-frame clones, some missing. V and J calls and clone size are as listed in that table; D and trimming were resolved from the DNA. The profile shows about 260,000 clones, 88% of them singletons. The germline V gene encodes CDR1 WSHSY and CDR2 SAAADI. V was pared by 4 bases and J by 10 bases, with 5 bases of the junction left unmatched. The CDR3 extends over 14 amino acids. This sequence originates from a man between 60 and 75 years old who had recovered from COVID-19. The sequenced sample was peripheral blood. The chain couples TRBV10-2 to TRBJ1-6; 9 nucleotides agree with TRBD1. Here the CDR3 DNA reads TGCGCCAGCAGTGTGAACAGGGGGCAATCACCCCTCCACTTT. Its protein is CASSVNRGQSPLHF.